The 25 T cell receptor beta chains below all came from one sample that was sequenced in a study of regulatory T cells in long-lasting Graves disease. Relying on iRepertoire HTBI primers and Arm-PCR of CDR3 regions, the team built TCR beta libraries. TCRdb redid the calling of the multiplex PCR reads with MiXCR, one entry per CDR3 protein. The sample yields roughly 450,000 distinct CDR3 sequences, about a quarter seen once. Time point of the sample: persistent/refractory GD, antithyroid drugs over 5 years with positive TRAb. Isolated PBMC RNA provided the starting material for the TCR library. The sample here was peripheral blood mononuclear cells (PBMCs), taken when the disease was refractory, from a patient treated with antithyroid drugs. The source of these receptors is a female donor with Graves disease.

In this sample, this clonotype turned up a few times. The rearrangement joins TRBV7-3 to TRBJ1-1, with TRBD1 identical over 8 bases. Germline values: CDR1 SGHTA, CDR2 FQGTGA. With V trimmed by 5 bases and J by 6 bases, 5 bases remained unmatched. This CDR3 region has 13 residues. CDR3 region: CASSNRDRSEAFF. In nucleotides, the CDR3 is TGTGCCAGCAGCAATAGGGACAGGTCTGAAGCTTTCTTT.

This clonotype was found many times. This chain connects TRBV7-6 to TRBJ1-2; D is undetermined. In germline, CDR1 is SGHVS, CDR2 FNYEAQ. This CDR3 is built from 15 residues. Trimming took off 4 bases at V and 4 bases at J, with 16 bases between the two ends. The CDR3 region is CASSSTRTRGYGYTF. Here the CDR3 DNA reads TGTGCCAGCAGCTCCACCAGGACCCGGGGCTATGGCTACACCTTC. The full variable domain, rest sourced from reference TRBV7-6 and TRBJ1-2, is GAGVSQSPRYKVTKRGQDVALRCDPISGHVSLYWYRQALGQGPEFLTYFNYEAQQDKSGLPNDRFSAERPEGSISTLTIQRTEQRDSAMYRCASSSTRTRGYGYTFGSGTRLTVV.

To note about this clonotype: A much larger clone differs by one base, so this may be a read error. The chain employs TRBV6-1 and TRBJ2-7; D perhaps matches TRBD2 (5 bases). Germline V gene lookup returns CDR1 MNHNS and CDR2 SASEGT. Trimming took off 8 bases at V and 1 base at J, with 21 bases between the two ends. CDR3 size: 16 residues. This chain's CDR3 is CASGPTLGSLSYEQYF. The CDR3 DNA follows: TGTGCCAGCGGTCCCACTCTGGGGAGCCTTTCCTACGAGCAGTACTTC.

This clonotype has ten or more counts. The chain couples TRBV2 to TRBJ1-1; D remains unclear. Germline CDR1 SNHLY, CDR2 FYNNEI. This CDR3 is built from 14 residues. V lost 6 bases to trimming and J lost 1 base, with 12 bases between them. This CDR3 reads CASREQSSNTEAFF. The CDR3 bases are TGTGCCAGCAGGGAACAGAGTTCGAACACTGAAGCTTTCTTT.

This clonotype was observed at least ten times. The genes are TRBV7-2 and TRBJ1-1; D is unclear. This CDR3 region has 13 residues. CDR1 is SGHTA, CDR2 FQGNSA, per germline. The V end lost 5 bases, the J end lost 0 bases, and 7 bases lay between the germline ends. CDR3 bases: TGTGCCAGCAGCGCCGGGATGAACACTGAAGCTTTCTTT. It specifies CASSAGMNTEAFF. The complete variable domain, with remaining parts taken from reference TRBV7-2 and TRBJ1-1, reads GAGVSQSPSNKVTEKGKDVELRCDPISGHTALYWYRQSLGQGLEFLIYFQGNSAPDKSGLPSDRFSAERTGGSVSTLTIQRTQQEDSAVYLCASSAGMNTEAFFGQGTRLTVV.

The chain employs TRBV12-3 or TRBV12-4 and TRBJ2-2, with 8 bases lining up with TRBD2. The trim removed 6 bases at V and 6 bases at J, leaving 15 bases unmatched. The CDR3 has 17 amino acids. CDR3 sequence: CASSTAEGLGGAGELFF. DNA for the CDR3: TGTGCCAGCAGCACCGCCGAGGGACTAGGTGGGGCCGGGGAGCTGTTTTTT.

This clonotype was found many times. The genes are TRBV27 and TRBJ1-2; the D gene is possibly TRBD1 (5 bases). CDR1 is MNHEY and CDR2 is SMNVEV in the germline V gene (reference sequence). Trimming took off 4 bases at V and 4 bases at J, with 16 bases between the two ends. The CDR3 is made up of 15 amino acids. CDR3 sequence reads: CASSSQVGDFYGYTF. DNA for the CDR3: TGTGCCAGCAGTTCACAGGTCGGCGACTTCTATGGCTACACCTTC.

The V and J genes are TRBV20-1 and TRBJ2-2; D is undetermined. With 1 base removed from V and 6 bases from J, the gap between germline ends came to 3 bases. The CDR3 runs to 11 residues. Germline loops: CDR1 DFQATT, CDR2 SNEGSKA (reference sequence). CDR3 coding DNA: TGCAGTGCTAGAGGTGCCGGGGAGCTGTTTTTT. Its protein is CSARGAGELFF.

V and J are TRBV4-1 and TRBJ2-7, with D possibly TRBD1 on 6 matching bases. The CDR3 runs to 13 residues. V was trimmed by 3 bases and J by 6 bases, leaving 12 bases between them. The germline gives CDR1 MGHRA, CDR2 YSYEKL. This CDR3 reads CASSQAGTIEQYF. In DNA form, the CDR3 reads TGCGCCAGCAGCCAGGCCGGGACAATCGAGCAGTACTTC.

This clonotype appeared once. A much larger clonotype is one base distant, so this may be a read error. The chain employs TRBV11-3 and TRBJ2-5; possible D gene TRBD2, 5 bases. The CDR3 sequence is 15 residues long. Germline CDR1 and CDR2: SGHNT and YENEEA. Trimming removed 5 bases from V and 4 bases from J, with 17 bases in between. This chain's CDR3 is CASSGEGRGRETQYF. The CDR3 DNA is TGTGCCAGCAGCGGCGAAGGACGGGGTCGAGAGACCCAGTACTTC.

J is TRBJ2-6 and V is TRBV6-1; D perhaps matches TRBD2 (6 bases). The CDR3 contains 15 residues. Germline V lookup: CDR1 MNHNS, CDR2 SASEGT. The V end lost 7 bases, the J end lost 2 bases, and 12 bases lay between the germline ends. The CDR3 sequence: CASNSGGTGANVLTF. The CDR3 DNA reads TGTGCCAGCAACTCCGGAGGGACTGGGGCCAACGTCCTGACTTTC.

This chain connects TRBV10-3 to TRBJ2-5, with D possibly TRBD1 on 5 matching bases. CDR3 length: 13 amino acids. Trimming removed 3 bases from V and 4 bases from J, with 9 bases in between. Germline lookup yields CDR1 ENHRY and CDR2 SYGVKD. The CDR3 DNA follows: TGTGCCATCAGTGACAGGGAAGGAGAGACCCAGTACTTC. Amino acid sequence: CAISDREGETQYF.

The chain uses TRBV2 and TRBJ2-3, with a possible D match to TRBD2 (5 bases). V was shortened by 6 bases and J by 2 bases, with 15 bases between the two germline ends. Germline values: CDR1 SNHLY, CDR2 FYNNEI. The CDR3 totals 15 residues. The DNA for the CDR3 is TGTGCCAGCAGGATAGCGCCCACCTACACAGATACGCAGTATTTT. Protein sequence: CASRIAPTYTDTQYF.

This clonotype was detected only a few times. This chain connects TRBV7-9 to TRBJ2-2; tentative D call: TRBD2 (6 bases). Trimming shortened V by 5 bases and J by 4 bases, and 17 bases separated the two germline ends. CDR3 length: 16 amino acids. Looked up from germline, CDR1 is SEHNR and CDR2 is FQNEAQ (reference sequence). CDR3 coding DNA: TGTGCCAGCAGCGCCGACGGGGGTCGGAGCACCGGGGAGCTGTTTTTT. Translated, it gives CASSADGGRSTGELFF.

At least ten counts were recorded for this clonotype. The chain is built from TRBV28 and TRBJ1-1, with a tentative D call TRBD1 (6 bases). V was pared by 2 bases and J by 0 bases, with 10 bases between. Germline CDR1 reads MDHEN; CDR2 reads SYDVKM. The CDR3 length is 15 residues. The CDR3 spells CASSLPGQLNTEAFF. CDR3 bases: TGTGCCAGCAGTTTACCCGGACAGTTGAACACTGAAGCTTTCTTT. The whole variable domain, filled in from reference TRBV28 and TRBJ1-1, reads DVKVTQSSRYLVKRTGEKVFLECVQDMDHENMFWYRQDPGLGLRLIYFSYDVKMKEKGDIPEGYSVSREKKERFSLILESASTNQTSMYLCASSLPGQLNTEAFFGQGTRLTVV.

As regards this clonotype: This may arise from a read error, as a much more abundant clone is one base away. CDR3 DNA sequence: TGTGTCAGCAGGTCACAGGGGGAATCCTACGAGCAGTACTTC. Residues: CVSRSQGESYEQYF. This chain links TRBV2 with TRBJ2-7; 8 bases align to TRBD1. Germline V lookup: CDR1 SNHLY, CDR2 FYNNEI. The CDR3 runs 14 residues. The variable domain in full, completed from reference TRBV2 and TRBJ2-7, reads EPEVTQTPSHQVTQMGQEVILRCVPISNHLYFYWYRQILGQKVEFLVSFYNNEISEKSEIFDDQFSVERPDGSNFTLKIRSTKLEDSAMYFCVSRSQGESYEQYFGPGTRLTVT.

Notes on this clonotype: Since a much larger clone is just one base distant, this may be a read error. Because the CDR3 is missing its conserved closing phenylalanine or tryptophan, this is likely a read error. The chain has TRBV11-2 and TRBJ2-5; D gene unclear. The CDR3 runs 15 residues. CDR1 and CDR2 from the germline V gene are SGHAT and FQNNGV. Between the trimmed V and J ends, which lost 3 bases and 0 bases, there was a span of 11 bases. The CDR3 DNA follows: TGTGCCAGCAGCTTCTCCGCCAGCTACCAAGAGACCCAGTACTCC. Translating gives CASSFSASYQETQYS.

The sample holds many counts of this clonotype. The chain uses TRBV6-2 or TRBV6-3 and TRBJ2-5; D is possibly TRBD1 (6 bases). V was cut by 5 bases and J by 5 bases, with 21 bases left in between. CDR3 length equals 16 residues. The V gene's germline CDR1 is MNHEY and CDR2 SVGEGT. The CDR3 DNA reads as TGTGCCAGCAGTGAGCCAGGGGACACCCTCTGGGAGACCCAGTACTTC. Encoded protein: CASSEPGDTLWETQYF.

As to this clonotype: A much larger clone differs from this one at a single base, so this may be a read error. The gene calls are TRBV6-5 and TRBJ1-1; D unclear. The CDR3 length is 16 residues. Germline CDR1 and CDR2: MNHEY and SVGAGI. Trimming cost V 0 bases and J 10 bases, with 21 bases left between them. In DNA form, the CDR3 reads TGTGCCAGCAGTTACTCGACTCGAGGCAGCGCCAGTGCAGCTTTCTTT. Encoded protein: CASSYSTRGSASAAFF.

This clonotype was seen a handful of times. V gene TRBV20-1 combines with J gene TRBJ1-4, with D possibly being TRBD1 (6 bases). Looked up from germline, CDR1 is DFQATT and CDR2 is SNEGSKA (reference sequence). V gave up 5 bases and J gave up 5 bases, with 15 bases separating them. The CDR3 length is 14 residues. The CDR3 nucleotides are TGCAGTGCTGGCCGGACAGCAAGGAATGAAAAACTGTTTTTT. Its translation: CSAGRTARNEKLFF.

In this sample, this clonotype turned up many times. The chain joins TRBV28 to TRBJ2-7; D remains unclear. This CDR3 comprises 11 residues. V shed 5 bases and J shed 2 bases, with 4 bases lying between them. Germline V lookup: CDR1 MDHEN, CDR2 SYDVKM. CDR3 amino acids: CASSVPYEQYF. CDR3 DNA sequence: TGTGCCAGCAGTGTCCCCTACGAGCAGTACTTC.

The CDR3 DNA reads TGTGCCAGCAGTTACTCGCAGGGGGGAATGAATGAGCAGTTCTTC. The encoded protein is CASSYSQGGMNEQFF. V and J are TRBV6-6 and TRBJ2-1; D may be TRBD1 (7 bases). The V and J ends lost 0 bases and 7 bases respectively, with 13 bases between them. Germline loops: CDR1 MNHNY, CDR2 SVGAGI (reference sequence). The CDR3 loop spans 15 amino acids.

This clonotype showed up many times. V and J are TRBV10-3 and TRBJ1-4; D possibly corresponds to TRBD1 (6 bases). Germline-derived CDR1 and CDR2 are ENHRY and SYGVKD. Trimming shortened V by 3 bases and J by 5 bases, and 10 bases separated the two germline ends. The CDR3 length is 14 residues. The CDR3: CAISEWGPNEKLFF. The CDR3 DNA reads TGTGCCATCAGTGAATGGGGGCCCAATGAAAAACTGTTTTTT.

This clonotype was seen repeatedly, ten times or more. The J gene is TRBJ2-7, the V gene TRBV11-2; D is undetermined. Germline V gene sequence: CDR1 SGHAT, CDR2 FQNNGV. The CDR3 runs 13 residues. Trimming pared 3 bases from V and 2 bases from J, leaving 8 bases between. The CDR3 here is CASSFYSTYEQYF. The CDR3 DNA sequence: TGTGCCAGCAGCTTCTACAGCACCTACGAGCAGTACTTC.

V is TRBV27 and J is TRBJ2-4, with D possibly being TRBD1 (6 bases). The CDR3 extends over 14 amino acids. The ends were cut back, 2 bases at V and 6 bases at J, with 11 bases in the middle. Germline V gene sequence: CDR1 MNHEY, CDR2 SMNVEV (reference sequence). This CDR3 reads CASSLTRGLNIQYF. The DNA for the CDR3 is TGTGCCAGCAGTTTAACCAGGGGCCTAAACATTCAGTACTTC.